The rows below give T cell receptor beta chains drawn from one sample of a study of blood T cell repertoires in COVID-19. Sequencing was performed with immunoSEQ multiplex PCR; in TCRdb, only in-frame clones are kept and a portion is missing. The sample yields fewer than 140,000 clones, less than 80% seen once. Sequenced material: peripheral blood. These receptors were collected from an elderly man with COVID-19, enrolled during active disease. Each CDR3 is given with its conserved first and last residue. The order of the fields is D gene, V gene, clone size, J gene, CDR3 DNA, CDR3 protein. A D gene is named only where the DNA matches it firmly. Size values are once, few and many counts, or a class for expanded clones, and some rows have none.

NA	TRBV19	NA	TRBJ2-1	TGTGCCAGTAGTACCCTCGAGGGAGCGACGGGCGATGAGCAGTTCTTC	CASSTLEGATGDEQFF
TRBD1	TRBV5-1	NA	TRBJ1-1	TGCGCCAGCCAGGGGGCCGGGAACACTGAAGCTTTCTTT	CASQGAGNTEAFF
TRBD1	TRBV7-2	NA	TRBJ1-5	TGTGCCAGCAGCCGGGACAGGGGGGACAATCAGCCCCAGCATTTT	CASSRDRGDNQPQHF
NA	TRBV3-1/TRBV3-2	NA	TRBJ1-1	TGTGCCAGCAGCCAAGCGAGGGGACTTAGAGCTTTCTTT	CASSQARGLRAFF
NA	TRBV6-1	NA	TRBJ2-1	TGTGCCAGCAGTGAACCGGGATCCTCCCTCCATGAGCAGTTCTTC	CASSEPGSSLHEQFF
NA	TRBV5-8	once	TRBJ2-1	TGTGCCAGCAGCTTTTTTCAGGGTAAGGTCTACAATGAGCAGTTCTTC	CASSFFQGKVYNEQFF
TRBD2	TRBV7-9	NA	TRBJ2-7	TGTGCCAGCAGCTTAGGGTTAGCGGGAGCATCGTACGAGCAGTACTTC	CASSLGLAGASYEQYF
TRBD2	TRBV29-1	NA	TRBJ2-3	TGCAGCGTTGGGCTTGCGGGAGGGCCTACAGATACGCAGTATTTT	CSVGLAGGPTDTQYF
TRBD2	TRBV5-1	NA	TRBJ2-7	TGCGCCAGCAGCTTGCGCACAGGACTAGCGAGCTCCTACGAGCAGTACTTC	CASSLRTGLASSYEQYF
TRBD1	TRBV19	NA	TRBJ1-1	TGTGCCAGTTGGGGATACGGACAGGAAAATGGAGCTTTCTTT	CASWGYGQENGAFF
TRBD1	TRBV5-6	NA	TRBJ2-7	TGTGCCAGCAGCCAAGACAGGGCCTACGAGCAGTACTTC	CASSQDRAYEQYF
NA	TRBV7-9	NA	TRBJ1-4	TGTGCCAGCAGCCTCCCCCGGGGGGCAACTAATGAAAAACTGTTTTTT	CASSLPRGATNEKLFF
NA	TRBV2	NA	TRBJ1-3	TGTGCCAGCAGTTTACAGGGTGCTGGAAACACCATATATTTT	CASSLQGAGNTIYF
TRBD1	TRBV28	NA	TRBJ2-7	TGTGCCAGCAGAAACGGACAGGCTAGGCTCTACGAGCAGTACTTC	CASRNGQARLYEQYF
TRBD1	TRBV10-3	NA	TRBJ1-3	TGTGCCGCGCGACAGGGCCTCTCTGGAAACACCATATATTTT	CAARQGLSGNTIYF
NA	TRBV9	few	TRBJ2-2	TGTGCCAGCAGCGTAGTCGGGACCGGGGAGCTGTTTTTT	CASSVVGTGELFF
TRBD2	TRBV2	NA	TRBJ2-2	TGTGCCAGCACTGCGGGGGGAGGAACTTCCACCGGGGAGCTGTTTTTT	CASTAGGGTSTGELFF
NA	TRBV24-1	NA	TRBJ2-2	TGTGCCACCAGTGATTTGGGTGGAGCAGCCGGGGAGCTGTTTTTT	CATSDLGGAAGELFF
TRBD2	TRBV6-5	NA	TRBJ2-7	TGTGCCAGCAGTTACTCCGGACTAGCGGGGTACGAGCAGTACTTC	CASSYSGLAGYEQYF
NA	TRBV28	NA	TRBJ2-1	TGTGCCAGCAGGGACAGCCACAATGAGCAGTTCTTC	CASRDSHNEQFF
NA	TRBV3-1/TRBV3-2	NA	TRBJ1-6	TGTGCCAGCAGCCAGGGGGCTAAATCACCCCTCCACTTT	CASSQGAKSPLHF
NA	TRBV7-3	NA	TRBJ1-6	TGTGCCAGCAGCTTTACAGTTGGTTCACCCCTCCACTTT	CASSFTVGSPLHF
TRBD1	TRBV4-2	NA	TRBJ2-1	TGTGCCAGCAGCCACTACAGGGGGCGGAAGGGGGATGAGCAGTTCTTC	CASSHYRGRKGDEQFF
NA	TRBV19	NA	TRBJ2-1	TGTGCCAGTAGTACTAAAGGGACTGCCGCGAATGAGCAGTTCTTC	CASSTKGTAANEQFF
TRBD1	TRBV7-2	NA	TRBJ1-1	TGTGCCAGCAGCTTAGCGTGGACAGGGACTGAAGCTTTCTTT	CASSLAWTGTEAFF
TRBD2	TRBV6-5	NA	TRBJ2-3	TGTGCCAGCAGTTACGCGGGAGGATCGCAGTATTTT	CASSYAGGSQYF
NA	TRBV19	NA	TRBJ1-3	TGTGCCAGTAGTAGAGACAGGTCCTCTGGAAACACCATATATTTT	CASSRDRSSGNTIYF
TRBD1	TRBV10-3	NA	TRBJ2-2	TGTGCCATCAGTGGGGGACAGGGAGGAACCGGGGAGCTGTTTTTT	CAISGGQGGTGELFF
NA	TRBV6-5	NA	TRBJ1-4	TGTGCCAGCAGTTATGGGGGGTTCGATGAAAAACTGTTTTTT	CASSYGGFDEKLFF
TRBD1	TRBV3-1/TRBV3-2	NA	TRBJ2-7	TGTGCCACCTCTCGAAGACAGGGGGCATACGAGCAGTACTTC	CATSRRQGAYEQYF
NA	TRBV7-9	once	TRBJ1-1	TGTGCCAGCAGCTCCTGGGACTACACTGAAGCTTTCTTT	CASSSWDYTEAFF
NA	TRBV5-6	NA	TRBJ1-3	TGTGCCAGCAGCTTGGGCCCGCCTTCGGGAAACTCTGGAAACACCATATATTTT	CASSLGPPSGNSGNTIYF
TRBD2	TRBV19	NA	TRBJ2-1	TGTGCCAGTTCCTCCGGGACTACCCCATACAATGAGCAGTTCTTC	CASSSGTTPYNEQFF
TRBD1	TRBV9	NA	TRBJ1-1	TGTGCCAGCAGCGTAGGTGGGACAGCGAACACTGAAGCTTTCTTT	CASSVGGTANTEAFF
NA	TRBV9	medium-sized	TRBJ2-3	TGTGCCAGCAGCCCACGGGAGCGAGGAGGCACAGATACGCAGTATTTT	CASSPRERGGTDTQYF
NA	TRBV7-2	NA	TRBJ1-2	TGTGCCAGCAGCTTAGTGTCGCATCGGGAGTCGCACTATGGCTACACCTTC	CASSLVSHRESHYGYTF
TRBD2	TRBV14	NA	TRBJ2-1	TGTGCCAGCAGCCACTGGGGACTAGCGGGAGGCAATGAGCAGTTCTTC	CASSHWGLAGGNEQFF
TRBD1	TRBV12-3/TRBV12-4	NA	TRBJ2-1	TGTGCCAGCATCGGCAGGCGACAGGGGGCCTTCTTC	CASIGRRQGAFF
NA	TRBV2	few	TRBJ1-1	TGTGCCAGTGTAGACACGCCGAACACTGAAGCTTTCTTT	CASVDTPNTEAFF
NA	TRBV25-1	NA	TRBJ1-2	TGTGCCAGCGCAACCGGGGGCTATGGCTACACCTTC	CASATGGYGYTF
TRBD1	TRBV20-1	NA	TRBJ1-1	TGCAGTGCCAGGGGGGAAGCTTTCTTT	CSARGEAFF
TRBD1	TRBV6-5	NA	TRBJ1-2	TGTGCCAGCAGCACTCCGGGACAGGCTAACTATGGCTACACCTTC	CASSTPGQANYGYTF
NA	TRBV19	NA	TRBJ2-3	TGTGCCAGTAGTAGTCTGAGGGATGGGGCAGATACGCAGTATTTT	CASSSLRDGADTQYF
NA	TRBV15	NA	TRBJ1-2	TGTGCCACCAGCAGACGGGGGGGCGACGGCTACACCTTC	CATSRRGGDGYTF
TRBD1	TRBV7-2	NA	TRBJ1-2	TGTGCCAGCAGGCCTATGGACAGGCCCTATGGCTACACCTTC	CASRPMDRPYGYTF
TRBD1	TRBV24-1	NA	TRBJ2-1	TGTGCCACCTGGGACAGGGATTACAATGAGCAGTTCTTC	CATWDRDYNEQFF
NA	TRBV2	NA	TRBJ1-3	TGTGCCAGCAGAGCCGACACCTCTGGAAACACCATATATTTT	CASRADTSGNTIYF
TRBD2	TRBV29-1	NA	TRBJ2-5	TGCAGCGTTGAAAAACTAGCGGGAGGGTTAGAGACCCAGTACTTC	CSVEKLAGGLETQYF
TRBD1	TRBV6-2/TRBV6-3	NA	TRBJ2-7	TGTGCCAGCAGTACAGGGGGACTCTACGAGCAGTGGTACTTC	CASSTGGLYEQWYF
NA	TRBV5-4	NA	TRBJ1-3	TGTGCCAGCAGCTTGGGTGACAGGTCGGGCGGAAACACCATATATTTT	CASSLGDRSGGNTIYF
TRBD1	TRBV7-9	NA	TRBJ1-1	TGTGCCAGCAGCTCGCCGGGACAGGGGGGAACTGAAGCTTTCTTT	CASSSPGQGGTEAFF
NA	TRBV5-1	NA	TRBJ2-7	TGCGCCAGCAACCAGGGCGCGGGACTTAGCGAGCAGTACTTC	CASNQGAGLSEQYF
NA	TRBV6-5	NA	TRBJ1-1	TGTGCCAGCAGGTCGGGGTACACTGAAGCTTTCTTT	CASRSGYTEAFF
TRBD1	TRBV15	NA	TRBJ2-5	TGTGCCACCAGCAGAGGGGACAGCCAAGAGACCCAGTACTTC	CATSRGDSQETQYF
TRBD1	TRBV15	NA	TRBJ1-2	TGTGCCACCAGCAGGACAGGGGCTGGCTACACCTTC	CATSRTGAGYTF
NA	TRBV10-3	NA	TRBJ1-2	TGTGCCATCAGCGGCGCAGGGTTAGGCTACACCTTC	CAISGAGLGYTF
NA	TRBV28	few	TRBJ2-2	TGTGCCAGCAGTCCCCCCGGGACAAGGACCGGGGAGCTGTTTTTT	CASSPPGTRTGELFF
TRBD1	TRBV18	NA	TRBJ1-6	TGTGCCAGCTCAGAGGACAGGGGTGGTTCACCCCTCCACTTT	CASSEDRGGSPLHF
NA	TRBV5-1	NA	TRBJ2-7	TGCGCCAGCAGCTTGGTAGCAGGGCATGGATACGAGCAGTACTTC	CASSLVAGHGYEQYF
TRBD1	TRBV18	NA	TRBJ1-5	TGTGCCAGCTCATGGACAGGGTCTAGCAATCAGCCCCAGCATTTT	CASSWTGSSNQPQHF